This TCR beta chain was identified during a study of T cell changes during pregnancy in multiple sclerosis. Sequencing was performed with immunoSEQ multiplex PCR; in TCRdb, only in-frame clones are kept and a portion is missing. This sample carries approximately 45,000 clones, around 90% of them seen once, and the ten largest clones take roughly 0.7%. CDR1 and CDR2 from the germline V gene are MNHNY and SVGAGI (reference sequence). Germline trimming cut 3 bases from V and 2 bases from J; bases unmatched to any gene: 6. This CDR3 is built from 15 residues. The receptor comes from a female donor with multiple sclerosis, enrolled in a pregnancy study. The gene calls are TRBV6-6 and TRBJ2-7; 8 positions agree with TRBD2. This specimen was CD4+ T cells from peripheral blood mononuclear cells, taken in the first trimester of pregnancy. The CDR3 spells CASSYSGTGPYEQYF. CDR3 DNA: TGTGCCAGCAGTTATAGCGGGACTGGACCCTACGAGCAGTACTTC.